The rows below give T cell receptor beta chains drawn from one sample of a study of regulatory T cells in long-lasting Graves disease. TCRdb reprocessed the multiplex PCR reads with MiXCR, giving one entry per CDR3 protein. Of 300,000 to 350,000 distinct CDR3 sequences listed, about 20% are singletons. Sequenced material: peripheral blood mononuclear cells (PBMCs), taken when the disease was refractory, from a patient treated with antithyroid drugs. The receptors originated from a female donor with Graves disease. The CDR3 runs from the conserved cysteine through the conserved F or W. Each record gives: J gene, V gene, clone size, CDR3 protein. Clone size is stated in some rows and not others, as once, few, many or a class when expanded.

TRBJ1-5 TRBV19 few CASSIRHPGLSNQPQHF
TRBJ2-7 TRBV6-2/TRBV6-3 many CASRRHEQYF
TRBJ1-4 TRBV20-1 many CSAHRVRNEKLFF
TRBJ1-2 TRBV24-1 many CATSAANYGYTF
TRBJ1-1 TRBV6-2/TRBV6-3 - CASSEVGRGSAFF
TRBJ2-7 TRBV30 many CAWSLGDRSLEQYF
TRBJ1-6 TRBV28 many CASSPPGQGYSPLHF
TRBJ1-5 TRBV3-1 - CASSQDGGSRQPQHF
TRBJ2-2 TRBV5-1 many CASSLEGTGELFF
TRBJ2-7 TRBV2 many CASSVGQGPYEQYF
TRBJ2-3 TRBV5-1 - CASSIGVNTDTQYF
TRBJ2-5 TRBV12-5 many CASGPGHVGETQYF
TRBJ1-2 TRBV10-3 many CAISESGASHYGYTF
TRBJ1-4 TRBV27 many CASSLRQGDEKLFF
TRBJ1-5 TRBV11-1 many CASSPGQLGQPQHF
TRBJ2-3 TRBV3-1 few CASSQRGTDTQYF
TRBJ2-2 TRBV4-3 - CASSPWTQGGELFF
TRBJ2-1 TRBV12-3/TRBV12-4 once CASSLRGSGSSHLFF
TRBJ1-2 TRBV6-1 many CASKRGGHRANYGYTF
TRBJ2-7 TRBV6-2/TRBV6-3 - CASSSQGLAGDEQYF
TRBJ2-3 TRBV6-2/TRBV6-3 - CASSYRYPNQGDQDTQYF
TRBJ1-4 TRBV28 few CASSLPGGFYEKLFF
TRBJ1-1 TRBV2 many CASTQGTGVEAFF
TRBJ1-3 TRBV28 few CASSVPSGNTIYF
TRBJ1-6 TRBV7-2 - CASSLRASSSYNSPLHF
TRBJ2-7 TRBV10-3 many CAIMGGHEQYF
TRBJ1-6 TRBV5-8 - CASQQGTGVSPLHF
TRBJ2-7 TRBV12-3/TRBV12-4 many CASSPLEGEQYF
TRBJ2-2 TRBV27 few CASGLWDAGELFF
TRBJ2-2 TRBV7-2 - CASSLGTGLVRELFF
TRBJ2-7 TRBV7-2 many CASSLASGNYYEQYF
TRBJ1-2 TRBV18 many CASSRAGGYTF
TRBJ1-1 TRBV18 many CASSPGQANTEAFF
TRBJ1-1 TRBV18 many CASSPQGYNTEAFF
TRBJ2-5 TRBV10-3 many CAISGTGGAQTQYF
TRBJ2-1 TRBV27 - CASSFGRSGEQFF
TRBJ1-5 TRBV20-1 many CSASQASNQPQHF
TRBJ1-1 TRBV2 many CASRGDLNTEAFF
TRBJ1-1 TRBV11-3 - CASSLAAGRTEAFF
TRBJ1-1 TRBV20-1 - CNANKQGSTEAFF
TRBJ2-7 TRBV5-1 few CASSFTGEQYF
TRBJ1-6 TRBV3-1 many CASSPGGQKNSPLHF
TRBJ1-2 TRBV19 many CASRTPGGLVYGYTF
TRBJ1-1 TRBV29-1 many CSATENTEAFF
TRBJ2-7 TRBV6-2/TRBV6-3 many CASSTSMAYEQYF
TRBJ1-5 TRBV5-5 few CASSLKVRDRESGCCSNQPQHF
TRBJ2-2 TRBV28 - CASTPFGANTGELFF
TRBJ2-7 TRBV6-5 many CASSYGRGYEQYF